This note documents a single T cell receptor beta chain sequence. By sample share, this clonotype is large (0.1 to 1%). The target of this receptor is not known. Base qualities are not provided; no much larger clone lies one nucleotide away. The intended sense of this specimen's treatment or condition label: skin biopsy from saline-injected control site (resident skin T cells). Before reverse transcription, total RNA that had not been cell sorted was treated with RQ1 DNase, with a target input of roughly 1 to 1000 ng. Using 3' ligation of a UMI-containing oligonucleotide to TCR cDNA, the study laid out a robust and sensitive protocol to amplify, sequence and analyze TCRs. To sample the resident skin T cell population, biopsies were taken from skin sites injected with saline. Skin biopsy and whole blood libraries were made to test pipeline robustness in samples where T cells form a minority population.

Libraries were built with UMI-ligation and nested PCR. The ligated cDNA was amplified in four rounds of PCR with nested alpha and beta constant region primers together with the SP2 primer. For the blood and skin samples, TCR RNA was reverse transcribed with SuperScript IV using primers for the alpha and beta constant regions. An oligonucleotide carrying the Illumina SP2 primer and a UMI was ligated to the 3' end of the cDNA by means of T4 RNA ligase 1. To prevent hairpin formation, the 12-nucleotide UMI was made up of two random hexamers with an eight-base spacer between them. From the second PCR onward, TCR alpha and beta chain libraries were processed separately and dual indexed for multiplexing. After pooling, the indexed libraries were analyzed by capillary electrophoresis and sequenced on either an Illumina MiSeq or NextSeq. Libraries were spiked with PhiX DNA at roughly 5-7.5% so that base diversity was increased and cluster recognition was improved. From the authors' description of their analysis: UMIs were extracted from read 2 by Demultiplexor and combined with the TCR sequence from read 1, and reads were split according to sample indices. Decombinator identified V and J genes and V-J junctions, assigning each TCR a five-part identifier including V and J deletions. Collapsinator used UMIs to correct sequencing errors and PCR amplification heterogeneity, producing a UMI-based abundance for each TCR. CDR3Translator turned identifiers into nucleotide sequence, translated the nucleotide sequence into amino acids, and pulled out CDR3 regions based on terminal motifs. Error-corrected alpha and beta TCR counts from blood and skin were compared after normalization to input RNA amount. TCRdb applied fastp at Q25 and MiXCR to the public reads, then kept only in-frame beta chains. Each CDR3 protein appears once, grouped with its most common genes and DNA. TCRdb, not the authors, supplied the V and J calls. Here the sample has over 2,000 distinct CDR3 sequences; around 4% occur a single time. The ten largest clonotypes hold 15% to 20% of the sample.

This sample was taken from a study of naive and memory T cell subsets listed by TCRdb under 2017. Background for the entire study: In the figure summarizing the skin biopsy and whole blood samples, 10 blood donors, 7 tuberculin skin test biopsies and 3 saline control biopsies were reported. Skin biopsies were collected from tuberculin skin test sites or from saline-injected control sites and were processed for RNA extraction as previously described. PCR2 was typically a SYBR Green qPCR stopped at a set threshold; low-input samples could instead use end-point PCR (around 6 cycles). The paper's findings and limits, for the study overall: Both types of skin biopsy reportedly yielded TCR sequences, though far more TCRs came from tuberculin skin test sites. Details of skin biopsy collection and RNA processing were not given in the paper but were referenced to earlier studies. The potential sensitivity of the RNA-based method to TCR transcript changes with T cell activation and differentiation was acknowledged.

Including cysteine and phenylalanine, the CDR3 has 15 amino acids. CDR3 DNA is the only sequence kept; it has 45 bases, read in frame from the first base. Trimming removed 5 bases from V and 0 bases from J; the gene matches leave 4 bases unexplained. CDR1 and CDR2 are drawn from the germline V gene (reference sequence): DFQATT, SNEGSKA. The sequencing used skin, collected from a saline injection site in the skin. The receptor was isolated from an adult in good health. Here the chain combines TRBV20-1 and TRBJ2-2, and TRBD1 aligns with 9 junction nucleotides. The CDR3 region reads CSAGQGPPNTGELFF. The sequence in DNA is TGCAGTGCTGGACAGGGGCCTCCGAACACCGGGGAGCTGTTTTTT.